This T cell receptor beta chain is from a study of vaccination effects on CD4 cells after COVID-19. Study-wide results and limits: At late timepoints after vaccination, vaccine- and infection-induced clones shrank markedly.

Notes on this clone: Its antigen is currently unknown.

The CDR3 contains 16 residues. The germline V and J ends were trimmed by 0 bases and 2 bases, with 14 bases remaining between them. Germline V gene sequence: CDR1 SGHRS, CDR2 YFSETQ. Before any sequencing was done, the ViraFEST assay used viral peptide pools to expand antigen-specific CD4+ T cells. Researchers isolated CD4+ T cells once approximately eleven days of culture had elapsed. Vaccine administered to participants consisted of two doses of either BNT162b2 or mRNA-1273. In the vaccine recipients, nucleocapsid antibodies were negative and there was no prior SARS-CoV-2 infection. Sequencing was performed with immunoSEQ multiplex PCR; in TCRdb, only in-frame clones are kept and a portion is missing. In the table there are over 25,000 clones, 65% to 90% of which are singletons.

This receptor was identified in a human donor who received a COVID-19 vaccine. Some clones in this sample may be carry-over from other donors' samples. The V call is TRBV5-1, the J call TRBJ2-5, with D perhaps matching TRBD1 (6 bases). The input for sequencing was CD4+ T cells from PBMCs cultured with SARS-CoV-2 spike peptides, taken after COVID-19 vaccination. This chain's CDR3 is CASSLEFGTLQETQYF. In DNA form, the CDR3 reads TGCGCCAGCAGCTTGGAATTCGGGACATTGCAAGAGACCCAGTACTTC.